Below are 31 T cell receptor beta chains sequenced from a single sample in a study of OX40 agonist ivuxolimab in advanced cancers. Here immunoSEQ multiplex PCR was the method, and the copy in TCRdb shows in-frame clones only, minus some. The repertoire has about 96,000 clones, approximately 80% of them found once; the top ten carry around 5.8%. The sample here was CD4+ or CD8+ T cells sorted from blood, taken in a trial of the OX40 agonist ivuxolimab. These receptors were collected from an adult with an advanced solid tumor such as melanoma, head and neck, liver or kidney cancer.

The chain recombines TRBV11-2 with TRBJ1-1; 7 bases are shared with TRBD1. CDR1 is SGHAT, CDR2 FQNNGV, per germline. J gave up 2 bases and V 5 bases, and 5 bases lay outside the gene matches. The CDR3 extends over 14 amino acids. CDR3 sequence (DNA): TGTGCCAGCAGCGGCGGAGGGGGCAACACTGAAGCTTTCTTT. It translates to CASSGGGGNTEAFF. The full variable domain, rest sourced from reference TRBV11-2 and TRBJ1-1, is EAGVAQSPRYKIIEKRQSVAFWCNPISGHATLYWYQQILGQGPKLLIQFQNNGVVDDSQLPKDRFSAERLKGVDSTLKIQPAKLEDSAVYLCASSGGGGNTEAFFGQGTRLTVV.

The V gene is TRBV7-2, the J gene TRBJ1-1, with D unclear. The CDR3 runs 14 residues. Per germline, CDR1 SGHTA and CDR2 FQGNSA. With 5 bases removed from V and 1 base from J, the gap between germline ends came to 11 bases. The CDR3 DNA is TGTGCCAGCAGCAACCAAGGAAGGAACACTGAAGCTTTCTTT. This codes for CASSNQGRNTEAFF.

This chain links TRBV6-6 with TRBJ1-2, with no clear D. Trimming shortened V by 0 bases and J by 2 bases, and 10 bases separated the two germline ends. From germline, CDR1 is MNHNY and CDR2 SVGAGI (reference sequence). The CDR3 runs to 15 residues. The DNA for the CDR3 is TGTGCCAGCAGTTACTCCCTTCAGGTCAACTATGGCTACACCTTC. Its translation is CASSYSLQVNYGYTF.

This chain joins TRBV29-1 and TRBJ1-4; D is unclear. V was cut by 7 bases and J by 5 bases, with 11 bases left in between. Germline lookup yields CDR1 SQVTM and CDR2 ANQGSEA. CDR3 length: 12 amino acids. CDR3 DNA: TGCAGCGCTTCGTCCCTAAATGAAAAACTGTTTTTT. This sequence encodes CSASSLNEKLFF.

The V call is TRBV19, the J call TRBJ2-1; TRBD1 might be the D (6 bases). This CDR3 is 15 amino acids long. V was trimmed by 7 bases and J by 4 bases, leaving 17 bases between them. Germline-derived CDR1 and CDR2 are LNHDA and SQIVND (reference sequence). The chain's CDR3 is CASTPQGWGYNEQFF. DNA of the CDR3: TGTGCCAGTACCCCACAGGGATGGGGGTACAATGAGCAGTTCTTC.

The V gene is TRBV28, the J gene TRBJ1-5, with D maybe TRBD1 (6 bases). The CDR3 has 15 residues. Germline V CDR1 and CDR2: MDHEN, SYDVKM. V lost 0 bases and J 0 bases, leaving 6 bases between the germline ends. CDR3 protein: CASSLWDSSNQPQHF. For the CDR3, the DNA is TGTGCCAGCAGTTTATGGGACAGTAGCAATCAGCCCCAGCATTTT.

Only one count was recorded for this clone. The genes are TRBV18 and TRBJ1-1, with D maybe TRBD1 (6 bases). The CDR3 is 14 amino acids. Trimming stripped 3 bases from V and 5 bases from J, with 13 bases between. From germline, CDR1 is KGHSH and CDR2 LQKENI. The CDR3 DNA reads as TGTGCCAGCTCACCCAACAGGGCAGAAACTGAAGCTTTCTTT. It is translated as CASSPNRAETEAFF.

The genes are TRBV27 and TRBJ2-3, with 9 bases identical to TRBD2. CDR1 is MNHEY, CDR2 SMNVEV, per germline (reference sequence). The V gene end was trimmed by 4 bases and the J gene end by 2 bases; junction bases not matched to a gene: 7. CDR3 length: 16 residues. The CDR3 here is CASSSRLAENTDTQYF. The CDR3 DNA reads as TGTGCCAGCAGTTCCCGACTAGCGGAGAACACAGATACGCAGTATTTT.

V usage is TRBV18 and J usage is TRBJ2-7; D might be TRBD1 or TRBD2, each matching 5 bases. The germline V gene has CDR1 KGHSH and CDR2 LQKENI. The CDR3 contains 15 residues. Deletions cut 0 bases from V and 6 bases from J, with 15 bases between. The CDR3 bases are TGTGCCAGCTCACCACCTCTAGGGGCAGGGACCGAGCAGTACTTC. It translates to CASSPPLGAGTEQYF.

V is TRBV27 and J is TRBJ2-7, with D unresolved. The CDR3 totals 13 residues. The V gene's germline CDR1 is MNHEY and CDR2 SMNVEV (reference sequence). With 10 bases removed from V and 1 base from J, the gap between germline ends came to 14 bases. CDR3 sequence: CATSLAPSYEQYF. In DNA, the CDR3 is TGTGCCACTTCGTTGGCCCCTTCCTACGAGCAGTACTTC.

The rearrangement links TRBV7-9 to TRBJ2-1; D uncertain. The germline V gene has CDR1 SEHNR and CDR2 FQNEAQ (reference sequence). Trimming stripped 5 bases from V and 4 bases from J, with 9 bases between. The length of the CDR3 is 13 residues. The CDR3: CASSPPWYNEQFF. The CDR3 DNA is TGTGCCAGCAGCCCACCATGGTACAATGAGCAGTTCTTC.

The V and J genes are TRBV19 and TRBJ2-1; TRBD2 matches 12 bases. This CDR3 contains 15 residues. V lost 9 bases and J lost 4; bases outside the gene matches: 7. CDR1 is LNHDA, CDR2 SQIVND, per germline (reference sequence). The CDR3, as DNA: TGTGCCAGCCAGACTAGCGGGAGAACTTACAATGAGCAGTTCTTC. This gives the protein CASQTSGRTYNEQFF.

V and J are TRBV6-5 and TRBJ2-1; D unclear. Between the trimmed V and J ends, which lost 6 bases and 5 bases, there was a span of 8 bases. The CDR3 is 12 residues long. Germline-derived CDR1 and CDR2 are MNHEY and SVGAGI. CDR3 protein: CASSRDDNEQFF. DNA for the CDR3: TGTGCCAGCAGCAGAGACGACAATGAGCAGTTCTTC.

V gene TRBV11-2 combines with J gene TRBJ2-7; D possibly corresponds to TRBD2 (5 bases). V shed 2 bases and J shed 2 bases, with 10 bases lying between them. Per germline, CDR1 SGHAT and CDR2 FQNNGV. The CDR3 spans 14 residues. CDR3 nucleotides: TGTGCCAGCAGCTTAAGTCGGGGAGCCTACGAGCAGTACTTC. Amino acid sequence: CASSLSRGAYEQYF.

The CDR3 bases are TGTGCCAGTGCCCGCCGCAGGGGGCTAACTGAAGCTTTCTTT. This translates into CASARRRGLTEAFF. The chain employs TRBV19 and TRBJ1-1; 8 bases line up with TRBD1. This CDR3 comprises 14 residues. V trimming: 8 bases; J trimming: 5 bases; junction bases outside the gene matches: 10. CDR1 is LNHDA and CDR2 is SQIVND in the germline V gene (reference sequence).

V is TRBV7-9 and J is TRBJ1-2; 9 bases line up with TRBD1. CDR1 SEHNR and CDR2 FQNEAQ come from the germline V gene (reference sequence). The CDR3 contains 15 residues. Losses at the gene ends were 3 bases for V and 7 bases for J; bases not matched to a gene: 9. The CDR3 DNA reads as TGTGCCAGCAGCTTTACAGGGGGCGCCTCCTTTGGCTACACCTTC. As protein: CASSFTGGASFGYTF.

This chain joins TRBV29-1 and TRBJ1-2, with a possible D match to TRBD1 (5 bases). The CDR3 is 11 amino acids. The germline V and J ends were trimmed by 4 bases and 5 bases, with 8 bases remaining between them. Germline V gene lookup returns CDR1 SQVTM and CDR2 ANQGSEA. DNA for the CDR3: TGCAGCGTTGGGGGGGAGTATGGCTACACCTTC. Protein product: CSVGGEYGYTF. Full variable domain (rest looked up from reference TRBV29-1 and TRBJ1-2): SAVISQKPSRDICQRGTSLTIQCQVDSQVTMMFWYRQQPGQSLTLIATANQGSEATYESGFVIDKFPISRPNLTFSTLTVSNMSPEDSSIYLCSVGGEYGYTFGSGTRLTVV.

CDR3 sequence: CASSLGRPGTGLYGYTF. For the CDR3, the DNA is TGTGCCAGCAGCTTAGGGCGACCCGGGACAGGTCTCTATGGCTACACCTTC. V usage is TRBV7-8 and J usage is TRBJ1-2; 8 bases line up with TRBD1. V shed 1 base and J 4 bases; nucleotides not matched to a gene: 11. The CDR3 is 17 residues long. Germline V gene sequence: CDR1 SGHVS, CDR2 FQNEAQ.

The genes are TRBV6-1 and TRBJ2-7, with D possibly matching TRBD2 (5 bases). Germline V gives CDR1 MNHNS, CDR2 SASEGT. The CDR3 has 13 amino acids. V was pared by 6 bases and J by 3 bases, with 12 bases between. CDR3 amino acids: CASRSSGVYEQYF. CDR3 bases: TGTGCCAGCAGGTCATCCGGGGTCTACGAGCAGTACTTC.

This clone was picked up a small number of times. CDR3 DNA sequence: TGTGCCAGCAGGCCGACAGGGCACGGCTACACCTTC. Protein: CASRPTGHGYTF. This chain links TRBV27 with TRBJ1-2; 7 nucleotides line up with TRBD1. V lost 6 bases to trimming and J lost 8 bases; unmatched junction nucleotides: 6. This CDR3 comprises 12 residues. Germline CDR1 MNHEY, CDR2 SMNVEV (reference sequence).

This chain uses TRBV19 with TRBJ1-2, with D unclear. Germline CDR1 is LNHDA and CDR2 is SQIVND (reference sequence). CDR3 length equals 13 residues. V was cut by 2 bases and J by 4 bases, with 8 bases left in between. The CDR3: CASSIMASYGYTF. The DNA of the CDR3 is TGTGCCAGTAGTATAATGGCCAGCTATGGCTACACCTTC. Variable domain in full (rest from reference TRBV19 and TRBJ1-2): DGGITQSPKYLFRKEGQNVTLSCEQNLNHDAMYWYRQDPGQGLRLIYYSQIVNDFQKGDIAEGYSVSREKKESFPLTVTSAQKNPTAFYLCASSIMASYGYTFGSGTRLTVV.

CDR3 sequence: CASSSTRRRETQYF. For the CDR3, the DNA is TGTGCCAGCAGCTCAACTAGAAGGAGGGAGACCCAGTACTTC. The chain uses TRBV7-3 and TRBJ2-5, with D tentatively TRBD2 (5 bases). The ends were cut back, 4 bases at V and 5 bases at J, with 14 bases in the middle. This CDR3 comprises 14 residues. The germline V gene encodes CDR1 SGHTA and CDR2 FQGTGA.

The V call is TRBV5-1, the J call TRBJ2-3; TRBD1 is a possible D gene (6 bases). V lost 5 bases and J 8 bases, leaving 12 bases between the germline ends. The CDR3 runs 12 residues. The germline V gene has CDR1 SGHRS and CDR2 YFSETQ. The CDR3 DNA reads TGCGCCAGCAGTCAACTACAGGGTACGCAGTATTTT. Protein: CASSQLQGTQYF.

The chain links TRBV7-9 to TRBJ2-7, with a possible D match to TRBD1 (6 bases). This CDR3 is built from 15 residues. The germline gives CDR1 SEHNR, CDR2 FQNEAQ (reference sequence). V shed 3 bases and J shed 5 bases, with 17 bases lying between them. The CDR3 loop is CASSFYPQGKNEQYF. CDR3 sequence (DNA): TGTGCCAGCAGCTTTTATCCCCAGGGGAAAAACGAGCAGTACTTC.

V usage is TRBV6-6 and J usage is TRBJ1-1, with no clear D. The V gene's germline CDR1 is MNHNY and CDR2 SVGAGI (reference sequence). The V and J ends lost 7 bases and 6 bases respectively, with 9 bases between them. CDR3 length: 11 amino acids. CDR3 sequence (DNA): TGTGCCAGCATGGGCGGATCTGAAGCTTTCTTT. It translates to CASMGGSEAFF.

This clone was seen a handful of times. This chain joins TRBV4-3 and TRBJ1-4, with 9 bases matching TRBD1. The V gene's germline CDR1 is LGHNA and CDR2 YSLEER. The CDR3 has 14 amino acids. Trimming removed 3 bases from V and 7 bases from J; junction bases left unmatched: 3. The CDR3 here is CASSHGTGTEKLFF. The DNA of the CDR3 is TGCGCCAGCAGCCACGGGACAGGGACTGAAAAACTGTTTTTT.

The chain has TRBV5-6 and TRBJ2-1; D gene ambiguous. This CDR3 is 12 amino acids long. The germline gives CDR1 SGHDT, CDR2 YYEEEE. Trimming removed 4 bases from V and 9 bases from J, with 11 bases in between. This CDR3 is CASSGQLGEQFF. In nucleotides, the CDR3 is TGTGCCAGCAGCGGGCAGTTGGGTGAGCAGTTCTTC.

The chain carries TRBV11-2 and TRBJ1-2, with TRBD1 matching 10 bases. The CDR3 spans 15 residues. Germline CDR1 reads SGHAT; CDR2 reads FQNNGV. V lost 5 bases, J lost 1 base, and 4 bases stayed unmatched. CDR3: CASSATGGNNYGYTF. The CDR3 DNA sequence: TGTGCCAGCAGCGCGACAGGGGGCAATAACTATGGCTACACCTTC. Based on the CDR3 plus reference TRBV11-2 and TRBJ1-2, the full variable domain is EAGVAQSPRYKIIEKRQSVAFWCNPISGHATLYWYQQILGQGPKLLIQFQNNGVVDDSQLPKDRFSAERLKGVDSTLKIQPAKLEDSAVYLCASSATGGNNYGYTFGSGTRLTVV.

The V and J genes are TRBV25-1 and TRBJ1-2; 9 bases are shared with TRBD1. V gave up 7 bases and J gave up 6 bases; unmatched junction bases: 3. This CDR3 has 12 amino acids. The germline V gene encodes CDR1 MGHDK and CDR2 SYGVNS. In DNA form, the CDR3 reads TGTGCCAGCACCGACAGGGGGGATGGCTACACCTTC. Its translation: CASTDRGDGYTF.

Here the CDR3 reads CASSWLGWDRGDEQYF. DNA for the CDR3: TGTGCCAGCAGCTGGTTAGGCTGGGACAGGGGCGACGAGCAGTACTTC. V and J are TRBV7-9 and TRBJ2-7, with 10 bases aligning to TRBD1. The CDR3 is made up of 16 amino acids. CDR1 and CDR2 from the germline V gene are SEHNR and FQNEAQ (reference sequence). V dropped 4 bases and J dropped 5; count of bases not matched to a gene: 11.

This chain joins TRBV30 and TRBJ2-5, with D uncertain. With the DNA end fitting TRBJ2-7 better, the J assignment may be wrong. Germline V gene lookup returns CDR1 GTSNPN and CDR2 SVGIG (reference sequence). The CDR3 spans 11 residues. CDR3 in amino acids: CAWTKTYEQYF. CDR3 in DNA: TGTGCCTGGACCAAGACCTACGAGCAGTACTTC.